These 15 T cell receptor beta chains originate from one sample sequenced in a study of blood T cell repertoires in COVID-19. Profiling relied on immunoSEQ multiplex PCR, and the TCRdb table lists in-frame clones only, not all of them. This sample yields about 70,000 clones, of which 81% are seen a single time; around 0.83% belongs to the top ten. The sequenced sample was peripheral blood. The receptors here all came from a woman aged 70-85 years with acute or convalescent COVID-19.

The chain combines TRBV12-2 with TRBJ1-5. TRBV12-2 corresponds to a pseudogene. There are 14 residues in the CDR3. Here the CDR3 reads CASRSARVYQPQHF. The CDR3, as DNA: TGTGCAAGTCGCAGCGCCCGGGTATACCAGCCCCAGCATTTT.

CDR3 sequence (DNA): TGTGCCAGTATGATGACAGGGATCTTGGATGAAGCTTTCTTT. Translating it yields CASMMTGILDEAFF. The chain joins TRBV19 to TRBJ1-1; TRBD1 agrees at 7 bases. The V gene end was trimmed by 7 bases and the J gene end by 7 bases; junction bases not matched to a gene: 12. Germline V CDR1 and CDR2: LNHDA, SQIVND (reference sequence). The CDR3 length is 14 residues.

The V call is TRBV5-1, the J call TRBJ2-5; 10 bases align to TRBD2. J gave up 0 bases and V 7 bases, and 6 bases lay outside the gene matches. CDR1 is SGHRS, CDR2 YFSETQ, per germline. This CDR3 region has 15 residues. The DNA for the CDR3 is TGCGCCAGCCATACACTAGCGGGAAACCAAGAGACCCAGTACTTC. Its protein is CASHTLAGNQETQYF.

The J gene is TRBJ1-1, the V gene TRBV28; weak D call: TRBD1 (5 bases). Trimming took off 5 bases at V and 4 bases at J, with 17 bases between the two ends. This CDR3 spans 15 amino acids. Germline V lookup: CDR1 MDHEN, CDR2 SYDVKM. This CDR3 reads CASSPPRGVGTEAFF. CDR3 bases: TGTGCCAGCAGTCCTCCCCGGGGGGTAGGCACTGAAGCTTTCTTT.

The genes are TRBV30 and TRBJ1-4; D is perhaps TRBD1 (5 bases). Trimming left V 3 bases short and J 0 bases short, with 17 bases between. Germline V gene data show CDR1 as GTSNPN and CDR2 as SVGIG (reference sequence). This CDR3 has 17 amino acids. CDR3 coding DNA: TGTGCCTGGAGGGGGCCGGTGACGGGTGCAACTAATGAAAAACTGTTTTTT. Translated: CAWRGPVTGATNEKLFF.

The chain recombines TRBV4-3 with TRBJ1-6; 8 positions match TRBD1. The CDR3 contains 16 residues. V lost 2 bases to trimming and J lost 10 bases; unmatched junction nucleotides: 10. Germline CDR1 is LGHNA and CDR2 is YSLEER. CDR3 sequence (DNA): TGCGCCAGCAGCCAACAAACAGGGGGATTAGGATCACCCCTCCACTTT. This encodes CASSQQTGGLGSPLHF.

The chain recombines TRBV6-6 with TRBJ1-1, with 7 bases matching TRBD1. CDR1 and CDR2 from the germline V gene are MNHNY and SVGAGI (reference sequence). This CDR3 is built from 12 residues. Trimming at V came to 2 bases and at J to 8 bases, leaving 2 bases not matched to a gene. This chain's CDR3 is CASSYQGQEAFF. CDR3 DNA sequence: TGTGCCAGCAGTTACCAGGGACAGGAAGCTTTCTTT.

The chain carries TRBV18 and TRBJ1-1, with 7 bases matching TRBD1. This CDR3 is built from 13 residues. V shed 3 bases and J 3 bases; nucleotides not matched to a gene: 1. Germline values: CDR1 KGHSH, CDR2 LQKENI. CDR3: CASSPTGDTEAFF. The CDR3 DNA reads TGTGCCAGCTCACCCACAGGGGACACTGAAGCTTTCTTT.

The genes are TRBV5-4 and TRBJ2-5; no reliable D call. The V and J ends lost 2 bases and 7 bases respectively, with 12 bases between them. The CDR3 is made up of 13 amino acids. CDR1 and CDR2 from the germline V gene are SGHNT and YYREEE (reference sequence). The CDR3 DNA reads as TGTGCCAGCAGCTTTTTGCTAGATGGGACCCAGTACTTC. It specifies CASSFLLDGTQYF.

The chain joins TRBV2 to TRBJ1-5, with D maybe TRBD1 (6 bases). Germline assignment: CDR1 SNHLY and CDR2 FYNNEI. This CDR3 is built from 16 residues. Trimming shortened V by 4 bases and J by 2 bases, and 15 bases separated the two germline ends. CDR3 DNA sequence: TGTGCCAGCAGTGCCGGGACACTAAGGGGCAATCAGCCCCAGCATTTT. Translated, it gives CASSAGTLRGNQPQHF.

Only one count was recorded for this clone. The chain joins TRBV5-6 to TRBJ2-1, with 7 bases matching TRBD2. This CDR3 comprises 16 residues. Trimming cost V 0 bases and J 4 bases; bases outside gene matches: 7. Germline V lookup: CDR1 SGHDT, CDR2 YYEEEE. The CDR3: CASSLEWAGAYNEQFF. CDR3 nucleotides: TGTGCCAGCAGCTTGGAGTGGGCGGGAGCGTACAATGAGCAGTTCTTC.

V gene TRBV5-5 combines with J gene TRBJ1-4, with unresolved D. The length of the CDR3 is 13 residues. Trimming cost V 2 bases and J 6 bases, with 8 bases left between them. Germline loops: CDR1 SGHKS, CDR2 YYEKEE (reference sequence). CDR3 amino acids: CASSFSSDEKLFF. CDR3 coding DNA: TGTGCCAGCAGCTTCTCTTCGGATGAAAAACTGTTTTTT.

V usage is TRBV10-3 and J usage is TRBJ2-1; 11 bases line up with TRBD2. V dropped 8 bases and J dropped 0; count of bases not matched to a gene: 12. This CDR3 spans 18 amino acids. Germline-derived CDR1 and CDR2 are ENHRY and SYGVKD. Written as DNA, the CDR3 is TGTGCCATCGGTGTGACTAGCGGGGCTTCTAGCTCCTACAATGAGCAGTTCTTC. Protein: CAIGVTSGASSSYNEQFF.

This chain links TRBV19 with TRBJ2-4, with D perhaps TRBD1 (6 bases). Per the germline V gene, CDR1 is LNHDA and CDR2 is SQIVND (reference sequence). The germline V and J ends were trimmed by 4 bases and 0 bases, with 7 bases remaining between them. The CDR3 is made up of 14 amino acids. The chain's CDR3 is CASSTRGAKNIQYF. In DNA form, the CDR3 reads TGTGCCAGTAGTACCAGGGGAGCCAAAAACATTCAGTACTTC.

This clone was observed a few times. The rearrangement links TRBV5-1 to TRBJ1-1, with 9 bases that match TRBD1. Unmatched junction bases numbered 9, after V lost 4 bases and J lost 5 bases. This CDR3 is 15 amino acids long. CDR1 SGHRS and CDR2 YFSETQ come from the germline V gene. The CDR3 sequence: CASSTGGTGRTEAFF. CDR3 bases: TGCGCCAGCAGCACGGGCGGGACAGGGCGGACTGAAGCTTTCTTT.